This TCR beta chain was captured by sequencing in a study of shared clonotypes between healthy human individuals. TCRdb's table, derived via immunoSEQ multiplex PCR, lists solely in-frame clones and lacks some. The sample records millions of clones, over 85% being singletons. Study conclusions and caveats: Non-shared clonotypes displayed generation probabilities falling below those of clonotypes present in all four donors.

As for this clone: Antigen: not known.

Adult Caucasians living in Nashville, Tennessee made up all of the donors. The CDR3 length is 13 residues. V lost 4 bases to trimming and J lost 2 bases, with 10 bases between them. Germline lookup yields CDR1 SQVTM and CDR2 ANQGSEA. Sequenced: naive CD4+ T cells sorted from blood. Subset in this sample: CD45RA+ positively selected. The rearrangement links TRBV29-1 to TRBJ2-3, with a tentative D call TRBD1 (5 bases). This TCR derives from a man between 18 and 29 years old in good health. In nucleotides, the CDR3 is TGCAGCGTTGGGAAGGACAACACAGATACGCAGTATTTT. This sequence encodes CSVGKDNTDTQYF.